Presented here are 29 T cell receptor beta chains from one specimen sequenced in a study of molecular identifiers for immune sequencing clone quantification. TCRdb redid the calling of the PCR reads with MiXCR, one entry per CDR3 protein. The repertoire includes more than 450,000 distinct CDR3 sequences, about 25% of them detected once, and over 0.6% sits in the top ten. Sequencing used naive CD8+ T cells from blood, with Jurkat cell RNA spiked in. Subset: FACS-sorted CD8+CD4-CCR7+CD45RA+ naive T cells. Source of these receptors: a human donor in good health. Some libraries in this study had Jurkat cell RNA spiked in.

This clonotype turned up a few times. The chain uses TRBV19 and TRBJ2-7, with D perhaps matching TRBD2 (6 bases). From germline, CDR1 is LNHDA and CDR2 SQIVND (reference sequence). V gave up 3 bases and J gave up 6 bases, with 15 bases separating them. This CDR3 is built from 14 residues. The CDR3 protein is CASSMGTELLEQYF. The CDR3 coding sequence is TGTGCCAGTAGTATGGGGACTGAACTTCTCGAGCAGTACTTC.

In this sample, this clonotype turned up a few times. V and J are TRBV27 and TRBJ2-3, with TRBD1 identical over 10 bases. Trimming at V came to 3 bases and at J to 3 bases, leaving 6 bases not matched to a gene. CDR1 is MNHEY, CDR2 SMNVEV, per germline (reference sequence). The CDR3 is 16 amino acids. Written as DNA, the CDR3 is TGTGCCAGCAGTTTTAGCTGGGACAGGGGAACAGATACGCAGTATTTT. This encodes CASSFSWDRGTDTQYF.

The chain recombines TRBV15 with TRBJ1-5; TRBD1 aligns across 9 bases. Per the germline V gene, CDR1 is LNHNV and CDR2 is YYDKDF (reference sequence). V shed 7 bases and J 6 bases; nucleotides not matched to a gene: 7. The CDR3 is 14 residues long. The CDR3 DNA reads TGTGCCACCACCAGGGACAGGGCAGCTCAGCCCCAGCATTTT. Encoded protein: CATTRDRAAQPQHF.

This clonotype appeared a few times. This chain links TRBV19 with TRBJ2-7, with D uncertain. The CDR3 sequence is 13 residues long. The germline gives CDR1 LNHDA, CDR2 SQIVND (reference sequence). Between the trimmed V and J ends, which lost 5 bases and 2 bases, there was a span of 10 bases. The CDR3 here is CASSPTSTYEQYF. CDR3 nucleotide sequence: TGTGCCAGTAGTCCAACATCCACCTACGAGCAGTACTTC.

CDR3 coding DNA: TGTGCCAGCACCACACTTCGGGGGACGTCCTCCGGCGCAGATACGCAGTATTTT. Translation: CASTTLRGTSSGADTQYF. The chain carries TRBV12-3 or TRBV12-4 and TRBJ2-3; D might be TRBD2 (6 bases). This CDR3 comprises 18 residues. Trimming removed 7 bases from V and 4 bases from J, with 27 bases in between.

In nucleotides, the CDR3 is TGTGCCACCGGGACAGGGGTAAAAGAGACCCAGTACTTC. This translates into CATGTGVKETQYF. The chain recombines TRBV7-9 with TRBJ2-5; 10 positions match TRBD1. This CDR3 spans 13 amino acids. The V and J ends lost 10 bases and 3 bases, in that order; junction bases with no gene match: 5. The V gene's germline CDR1 is SEHNR and CDR2 FQNEAQ (reference sequence).

The genes are TRBV19 and TRBJ2-1; D is undetermined. Germline CDR1 is LNHDA and CDR2 is SQIVND (reference sequence). This CDR3 is 15 amino acids long. Trimming pared 1 base from V and 0 bases from J, leaving 7 bases between. CDR3 in amino acids: CASSIASRSYNEQFF. The CDR3 DNA reads as TGTGCCAGTAGTATAGCTAGTCGCTCCTACAATGAGCAGTTCTTC.

The genes are TRBV19 and TRBJ2-3; weak D call: TRBD2 (5 bases). This CDR3 is built from 13 residues. Trimming left V 6 bases short and J 0 bases short, with 7 bases between. Per the germline V gene, CDR1 is LNHDA and CDR2 is SQIVND (reference sequence). The CDR3 sequence: CASSGVSTDTQYF. The CDR3 DNA is TGTGCCAGTAGCGGGGTTAGCACAGATACGCAGTATTTT.

The sample holds a few counts of this clonotype. The V gene is TRBV7-9, the J gene TRBJ2-2; D is undetermined. Trimming left V 6 bases short and J 6 bases short, with 5 bases between. Germline values: CDR1 SEHNR, CDR2 FQNEAQ (reference sequence). CDR3 length equals 11 residues. This chain's CDR3 is CASRPAGELFF. The CDR3 nucleotides are TGTGCCAGCAGGCCGGCCGGGGAGCTGTTTTTT.

There are many counts of this clonotype. J is TRBJ2-7 and V is TRBV4-1, with 8 bases aligning to TRBD1. The length of the CDR3 is 14 residues. V trimming: 1 base; J trimming: 3 bases; junction bases outside the gene matches: 2. The germline CDR1 and CDR2 sequences are MGHRA and YSYEKL. DNA for the CDR3: TGCGCCAGCAGCCAAGCAGGACAGGGCTACGAGCAGTACTTC. It is translated as CASSQAGQGYEQYF.

This clonotype was detected ten times or more. The chain is built from TRBV7-9 and TRBJ2-7; D is possibly TRBD2 (6 bases). Between the trimmed V and J ends, which lost 2 bases and 7 bases, there was a span of 18 bases. This CDR3 comprises 15 residues. The germline V gene encodes CDR1 SEHNR and CDR2 FQNEAQ (reference sequence). CDR3 protein: CASSLPNEPAGEQYF. The CDR3 bases are TGTGCCAGCAGCTTACCGAACGAGCCCGCGGGGGAGCAGTACTTC.

This chain connects TRBV27 to TRBJ2-3; the D call may be TRBD1 or TRBD2 (6 bases each). This CDR3 is built from 18 residues. V was cut by 0 bases and J by 0 bases, with 16 bases left in between. Germline CDR1 and CDR2: MNHEY and SMNVEV (reference sequence). The CDR3 sequence: CASSLSSGGGSSTDTQYF. Here the CDR3 DNA reads TGTGCCAGCAGTTTATCGAGTGGAGGGGGGTCTAGCACAGATACGCAGTATTTT.

Many counts were recorded for this clonotype. This chain uses TRBV2 with TRBJ2-1, with TRBD2 matching 7 bases. The V gene's germline CDR1 is SNHLY and CDR2 FYNNEI. There are 15 residues in the CDR3. With 6 bases clipped from V and 0 bases from J, the junction kept 5 bases outside the gene matches. The CDR3 protein is CASRLAVSSYNEQFF. The CDR3 nucleotides are TGTGCCAGCAGGCTAGCGGTGAGCTCCTACAATGAGCAGTTCTTC.

The CDR3 nucleotides are TGTGCCAGCAGTTTGGCTAGCGGCGCCTCCAATGAGCAGTTCTTC. It encodes CASSLASGASNEQFF. The rearrangement joins TRBV12-3 or TRBV12-4 to TRBJ2-1; TRBD2 matches at 7 bases. V trimming: 3 bases; J trimming: 6 bases; junction bases outside the gene matches: 8. This CDR3 contains 15 residues.

The sample holds a few counts of this clonotype. It may be a read error: a sequence one base away is much more abundant. DNA of the CDR3: TGCGCCAGCAGCCAAGATCGGGACAGGGAGTACGAGCAGTACTTC. This translates into CASSQDRDREYEQYF. J is TRBJ2-7 and V is TRBV4-3; 9 nucleotides agree with TRBD1. This CDR3 is built from 15 residues. J lost 4 bases, V lost 0 bases, and 4 bases had no gene match. Per the germline V gene, CDR1 is LGHNA and CDR2 is YSLEER.

In this sample, this clonotype turned up many times. This rearrangement joins TRBV29-1 to TRBJ2-5; D is possibly TRBD1 (6 bases). CDR3 size: 13 residues. The germline gives CDR1 SQVTM, CDR2 ANQGSEA. V was shortened by 2 bases and J by 2 bases, with 9 bases between the two germline ends. The CDR3 loop is CSVESGDQETQYF. CDR3 DNA: TGCAGCGTTGAATCAGGGGATCAAGAGACCCAGTACTTC. The variable domain in full, with the rest retrieved from reference TRBV29-1 and TRBJ2-5, is SAVISQKPSRDICQRGTSLTIQCQVDSQVTMMFWYRQQPGQSLTLIATANQGSEATYESGFVIDKFPISRPNLTFSTLTVSNMSPEDSSIYLCSVESGDQETQYFGPGTRLLVL.

The table lists this clonotype with a few counts. One end of the junction is discordant with germline, which a read error may explain. V gene TRBV24-1 combines with J gene TRBJ2-2; tentative D call: TRBD2 (6 bases). Germline CDR1 KGHDR, CDR2 SFDVKD. The CDR3 is 13 amino acids. CDR3: CATSDGVAGGLFF. DNA of the CDR3: TGTGCCACCAGTGACGGAGTCGCCGGGGGGCTGTTTTTT.

With regard to this clonotype: One end of the junction does not line up with germline, which may come from a read error. The chain links TRBV28 to TRBJ1-5; D gene unclear. Germline V CDR1 and CDR2: MDHEN, SYDVKM. The CDR3 length is 14 residues. DNA for the CDR3: TGTGCCAGCAGTTTCTATGATAGCAATCGGCCCCAGCATTTT. Protein product: CASSFYDSNRPQHF.

The table lists this clonotype with a few counts. In nucleotides, the CDR3 is TGTGCCAGCAGCTCCATCACAGGGGGAGAGCAGTACTTC. Its translation: CASSSITGGEQYF. This chain connects TRBV11-3 to TRBJ2-7, with 8 bases lining up with TRBD1. This CDR3 has 13 residues. Per germline, CDR1 SGHNT and CDR2 YENEEA. After removal of 4 bases from V and 7 bases from J, the junction contained 6 bases not matched to a gene. Variable domain in full (rest from reference TRBV11-3 and TRBJ2-7): EAGVVQSPRYKIIEKKQPVAFWCNPISGHNTLYWYLQNLGQGPELLIRYENEEAVDDSQLPKDRFSAERLKGVDSTLKIQPAELGDSAVYLCASSSITGGEQYFGPGTRLTVT.

This clonotype was counted many times. The chain has TRBV25-1 and TRBJ2-2; a possible D gene is TRBD1 (6 bases). From germline, CDR1 is MGHDK and CDR2 SYGVNS. The length of the CDR3 is 16 residues. V shed 4 bases and J shed 1 base, with 13 bases lying between them. CDR3 in DNA: TGTGCCAGCAGTGGCCCCCGGGGACAGAACACCGGGGAGCTGTTTTTT. As protein: CASSGPRGQNTGELFF.

This clonotype was counted a few times. The chain is built from TRBV4-2 and TRBJ2-1, with TRBD2 as a possible D gene (5 bases). Trimming shortened V by 1 base and J by 5 bases, and 15 bases separated the two germline ends. The CDR3 contains 16 residues. From germline, CDR1 is LGHNA and CDR2 YNFKEQ. CDR3 sequence: CASSQGGWLADNEQFF. CDR3 DNA sequence: TGTGCCAGCAGCCAAGGGGGATGGCTAGCCGACAATGAGCAGTTCTTC.

In the case of this clonotype: It may be a read error: a sequence one base away is much more abundant. V and J are TRBV19 and TRBJ2-7; D may match TRBD1 or TRBD2 (5 bases each). Germline values: CDR1 LNHDA, CDR2 SQIVND (reference sequence). With 10 bases removed from V and 2 bases from J, the gap between germline ends came to 21 bases. This CDR3 has 15 residues. The CDR3 protein is CATTVMGRGTYEQYF. The DNA for the CDR3 is TGTGCCACGACAGTTATGGGACGGGGAACCTACGAGCAGTACTTC.

As to this clonotype: A much larger clone differs by one base, so this may be a read error. The V gene is TRBV20-1, the J gene TRBJ2-2, with a weak D call TRBD2 (5 bases). This CDR3 comprises 16 residues. Germline V gives CDR1 DFQATT, CDR2 SNEGSKA (reference sequence). Here the CDR3 reads CSARIVDKANTGELLF. DNA for the CDR3: TGCAGTGCTAGAATCGTAGACAAGGCGAACACCGGGGAGCTGTTGTTT.

This clonotype has a count of ten or more. This rearrangement joins TRBV4-3 to TRBJ2-7; D may be TRBD1 or TRBD2 (5 bases each). The V and J ends lost 0 bases and 0 bases respectively, with 12 bases between them. The CDR3 covers 16 residues. Germline CDR1 and CDR2: LGHNA and YSLEER. The CDR3 nucleotides read TGCGCCAGCAGCCAAGATGAGGGGACCAGCTCCTACGAGCAGTACTTC. It encodes CASSQDEGTSSYEQYF.

Only a few counts were recorded for this clonotype. This sequence joins TRBV6-1 and TRBJ1-2; D might be TRBD1 (5 bases). The V gene lost 8 bases and the J gene lost 4 bases, with 17 bases spanning the gap. This CDR3 is 14 amino acids long. CDR1 and CDR2 from the germline V gene are MNHNS and SASEGT. Here the CDR3 reads CASWGRVVFYGYTF. The CDR3 bases are TGTGCCAGCTGGGGACGTGTCGTCTTCTATGGCTACACCTTC.

This clonotype was seen repeatedly, ten times or more. The genes are TRBV5-4 and TRBJ2-7; D gene unclear. Germline loops: CDR1 SGHNT, CDR2 YYREEE (reference sequence). Trimming left V 4 bases short and J 3 bases short, with 11 bases between. The CDR3 is 13 amino acids. The CDR3 here is CASSPLGRYEQYF. CDR3 sequence (DNA): TGTGCCAGCAGCCCCCTTGGACGCTACGAGCAGTACTTC.

This clonotype has ten or more counts. V usage is TRBV27 and J usage is TRBJ2-1, with D unclear. CDR3 length: 13 residues. Trimming took off 8 bases at V and 4 bases at J, with 12 bases between the two ends. Germline V gives CDR1 MNHEY, CDR2 SMNVEV (reference sequence). The CDR3 nucleotides read TGTGCCAGCTCACTGTCGGATTACAATGAGCAGTTCTTC. Protein: CASSLSDYNEQFF.

As for this clonotype: A much larger clonotype is one base distant, so this may be a read error. V usage is TRBV7-8 and J usage is TRBJ2-3; 7 nucleotides agree with TRBD1. The CDR3 extends over 16 amino acids. Germline CDR1 reads SGHVS; CDR2 reads FQNEAQ. The V gene end was trimmed by 8 bases and the J gene end by 0 bases; junction bases not matched to a gene: 11. CDR3 bases: TGTGCCAGCGCCCTAGGGGGCAGTGGAAGCACAGATACGCAGTATTTT. The encoded protein is CASALGGSGSTDTQYF.

Worth noting for this clonotype: Possible read error: a much larger clone is one base away. This CDR3 reads CSVQGQSYEQCF. The DNA for the CDR3 is TGCAGCGTCCAAGGACAGTCCTACGAGCAGTGCTTC. V gene TRBV29-1 combines with J gene TRBJ2-7, with a possible D match to TRBD1 (6 bases). The V gene's germline CDR1 is SQVTM and CDR2 ANQGSEA. The CDR3 runs to 12 residues.